This entry lists 3 T cell receptor beta chains sequenced from one sample in a study of blood T cell repertoires in COVID-19. Clones were read by immunoSEQ multiplex PCR, and TCRdb kept only the in-frame ones, dropping some. The repertoire consists of more than 200,000 clones, with approximately 86% occurring once and the leading ten covering approximately 2%. The sample consisted of peripheral blood. These receptors came from a young man with active or convalescent COVID-19.

The chain links TRBV5-1 to TRBJ2-1; TRBD2 matches 8 bases. Looked up from germline, CDR1 is SGHRS and CDR2 is YFSETQ. This CDR3 is 15 amino acids long. V dropped 1 base and J dropped 1; count of bases not matched to a gene: 1. DNA of the CDR3: TGCGCCAGCAGCTTGCCTAGCGGGTCCTACAATGAGCAGTTCTTC. This gives the protein CASSLPSGSYNEQFF.

A single count supports this clone. The V gene is TRBV5-1, the J gene TRBJ1-1; TRBD1 is a possible D gene (5 bases). Trimming cost V 3 bases and J 2 bases, with 20 bases left between them. CDR3 length: 17 residues. CDR1 is SGHRS, CDR2 YFSETQ, per germline. The CDR3 DNA is TGCGCCAGCAGCTCTCAACCCACAGGTGTCGGAAACACTGAAGCTTTCTTT. Encoded protein: CASSSQPTGVGNTEAFF.

This clone was picked up one time. V usage is TRBV15 and J usage is TRBJ1-5; D is unclear. CDR1 and CDR2 from the germline V gene are LNHNV and YYDKDF (reference sequence). Deletions cut 2 bases from V and 9 bases from J, with 23 bases between. This CDR3 is built from 17 residues. This CDR3 reads CATSRLLGGTDRGPQHF. The CDR3 region has the DNA TGTGCCACCAGCAGACTTTTAGGCGGAACTGACCGTGGGCCCCAGCATTTT. Variable domain in full (rest from reference TRBV15 and TRBJ1-5): DAMVIQNPRYQVTQFGKPVTLSCSQTLNHNVMYWYQQKSSQAPKLLFHYYDKDFNNEADTPDNFQSRRPNTSFCFLDIRSPGLGDTAMYLCATSRLLGGTDRGPQHFGDGTRLSIL.